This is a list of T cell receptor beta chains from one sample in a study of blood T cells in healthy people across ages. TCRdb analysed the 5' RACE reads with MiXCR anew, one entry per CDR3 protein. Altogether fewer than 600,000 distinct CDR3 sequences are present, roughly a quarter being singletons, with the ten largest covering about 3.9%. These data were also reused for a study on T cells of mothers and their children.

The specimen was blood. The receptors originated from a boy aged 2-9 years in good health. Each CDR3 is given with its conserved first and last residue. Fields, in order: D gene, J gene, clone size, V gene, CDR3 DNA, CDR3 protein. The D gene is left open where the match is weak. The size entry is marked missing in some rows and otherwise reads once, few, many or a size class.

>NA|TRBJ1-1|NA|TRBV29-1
TGCAGCGTTGATGCCCGGAGAGGGGGCACTGAAGCTTTCTTT
CSVDARRGGTEAFF
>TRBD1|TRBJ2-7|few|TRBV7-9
TGTGCCAGCAGCTTATACACATGGGACAGGCTGGCCTACGAGCAGTACTTC
CASSLYTWDRLAYEQYF
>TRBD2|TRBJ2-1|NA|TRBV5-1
TGCGCCAGCAGCCCCACACTAGCGGGGGGGTACAATGAGCAGTTCTTC
CASSPTLAGGYNEQFF
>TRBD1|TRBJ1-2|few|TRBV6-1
TGTGCCAGCAGTGAACACCCGACAGGGCCTTTTCCCTTC
CASSEHPTGPFPF
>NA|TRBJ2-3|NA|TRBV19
TGTGCCAGTACACAGGGGCGGGGGTATACGCAGTATTTT
CASTQGRGYTQYF
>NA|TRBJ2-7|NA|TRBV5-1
TGCGCCAGCAGCTTGACAGGGACCCTTACCTACGAGCAGTACTTC
CASSLTGTLTYEQYF
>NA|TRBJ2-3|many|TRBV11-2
TGTGCCAGCAGCAAAACAGGGAGACCTACAGATACGCAGTATTTT
CASSKTGRPTDTQYF
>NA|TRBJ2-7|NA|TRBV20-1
TGCAGTGCTAGGCTGGAGGGTTACGAGCAGTACTTC
CSARLEGYEQYF
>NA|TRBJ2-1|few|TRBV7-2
TGTGCCAGCTTGAAGGCGACGAGCTCCTACAATGAGCAGTTCTTC
CASLKATSSYNEQFF
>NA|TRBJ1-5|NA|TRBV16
TGTGCCAGCAGCCAATCATCCCTTTCGGGCAATCAGCCCCAGCATTTT
CASSQSSLSGNQPQHF
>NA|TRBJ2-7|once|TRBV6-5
TGTGCCAGCAGTTCCGGGAACAGCGCTCTCTACGAGCAGTACTTC
CASSSGNSALYEQYF
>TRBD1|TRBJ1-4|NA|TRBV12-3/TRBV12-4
TGTGCCAGCAGTGGGACAGTCAATGAAAAACTGTTTTTT
CASSGTVNEKLFF
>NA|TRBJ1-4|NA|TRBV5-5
TGTGCCAGCAGCTTGGCCGCTAATGAAAAACTGTTTTTT
CASSLAANEKLFF
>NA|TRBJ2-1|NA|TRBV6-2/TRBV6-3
TGTGCCAGCAGTTGGGGGTTCGGAGCCTACAATGAGCAGTTCTTC
CASSWGFGAYNEQFF
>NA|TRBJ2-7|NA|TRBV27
TGTGCCAGCAGCTTTGTCGGGGGGCTCTACGAGCAGTACTTC
CASSFVGGLYEQYF
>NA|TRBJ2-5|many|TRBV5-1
TGCGCCAGCAGCTTGGGGGCCGCTCAAGAGACCCAGTACTTC
CASSLGAAQETQYF
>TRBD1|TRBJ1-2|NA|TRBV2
TGTGCCAGCAACCGGGACAGGGGAGACGGTGGCTACACCTTC
CASNRDRGDGGYTF
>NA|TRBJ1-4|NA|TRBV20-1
TGCAGTGTGGAGGGCTTAGATGAAAAACTGTTTTTT
CSVEGLDEKLFF
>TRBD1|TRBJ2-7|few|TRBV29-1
TGCAGCGTCGTAGGGGGCAAGAAAACTAAAGCAGCCTACGAGCAGTACTTC
CSVVGGKKTKAAYEQYF
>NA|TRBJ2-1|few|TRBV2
TGTGGCTGGTCGAATGAGCAGTTCTTC
CGWSNEQFF
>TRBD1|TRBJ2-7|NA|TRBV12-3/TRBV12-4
TGTGCCAGCAGTCCAATGATCGGGACAGCCAAATCCGAACACTCCTACGAGCAGTACTTC
CASSPMIGTAKSEHSYEQYF
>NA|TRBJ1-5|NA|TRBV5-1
TGCGCCAGCAGCTTGGGAACTGTTGCCAATCAGCCCCAGCATTTT
CASSLGTVANQPQHF
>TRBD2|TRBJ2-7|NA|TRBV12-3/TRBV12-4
TGTGCCAGCAGTTTAAGTAGACTAGCGGGAGTTGGGTACGAGCAGTACTTC
CASSLSRLAGVGYEQYF
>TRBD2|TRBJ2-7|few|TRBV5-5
TGTGCCAGCAGCCCCCGAGCGGGATTAAATGTGATCTCCTACGAGCAGTACTTC
CASSPRAGLNVISYEQYF
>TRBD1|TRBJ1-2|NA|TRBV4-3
TGCGCCAGCAGCCAGGATTACAGGGGGCGCGTGGGCCACACCTTC
CASSQDYRGRVGHTF
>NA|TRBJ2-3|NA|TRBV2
TGTGCCAGCAGTTCAACCTCAGATACGCAGTATTTT
CASSSTSDTQYF
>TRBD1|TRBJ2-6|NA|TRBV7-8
TGTGCCAGCAGCCCGGGGGACAGGGTATTGGCCAACGTCCTGACTTTC
CASSPGDRVLANVLTF
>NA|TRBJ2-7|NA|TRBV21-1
TGTGCCAGCAGCAGAGACAGGGCCCACGAGCAGTACTTC
CASSRDRAHEQYF
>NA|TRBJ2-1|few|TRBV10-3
TGTGCCATCAGTGAGTATGGAAACAATGAGCAGTTCTTC
CAISEYGNNEQFF
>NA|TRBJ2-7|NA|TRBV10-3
TGTGCCATCAGTGAACCAGGCAACTACGAGCAGTACTTC
CAISEPGNYEQYF
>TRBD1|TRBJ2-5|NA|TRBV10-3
TGTGCCACCGTCCCGGGACAGGGTAATATGGAGACCCAGTACTTC
CATVPGQGNMETQYF
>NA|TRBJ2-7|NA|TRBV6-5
TGTGCCAGCAGCCTATACAGGGAAAGTTACGAGCAGTACTTC
CASSLYRESYEQYF
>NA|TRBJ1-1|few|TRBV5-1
TGCGCCAGCAGCTCGAGACCGGGGGAAGCTTTCTTT
CASSSRPGEAFF
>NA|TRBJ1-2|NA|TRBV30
TGTGCCTGGGACGGGGGCGGCTATGGCTACACCTTC
CAWDGGGYGYTF
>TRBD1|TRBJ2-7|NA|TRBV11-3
TGTGCCAGCAGCAGGACAGGGGGCGCCGAGCAGTACTTC
CASSRTGGAEQYF
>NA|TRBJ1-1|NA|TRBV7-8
TGTGCCAGCAGCACTGGACCCGGGGGCACTGAAGCTTTCTTT
CASSTGPGGTEAFF
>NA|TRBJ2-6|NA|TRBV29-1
TGCAGCGTTGTATCAGGGGCTGGGGCCAACGTCCTGACTTTC
CSVVSGAGANVLTF
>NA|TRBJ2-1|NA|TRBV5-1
TGCGCCAGCAGCTTGGTAGGGCCCACCAATGAGCAGTTCTTC
CASSLVGPTNEQFF
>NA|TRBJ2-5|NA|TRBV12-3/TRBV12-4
TGTGCCAGCAGTTTAATTGAACAGGGAAGAGAGACCCAGTACTTC
CASSLIEQGRETQYF
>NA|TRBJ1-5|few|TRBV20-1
TGCAGTGCTAGAGAGGGCCGGGAGCCCCAGCATTTT
CSAREGREPQHF
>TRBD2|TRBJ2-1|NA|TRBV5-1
TGCGCCAGCAGCTTAGCGGGGTACTCCTACAATGAGCAGTTCTTC
CASSLAGYSYNEQFF
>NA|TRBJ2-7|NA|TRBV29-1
TGCAGCGTTGGGTCCTTTTCCTACGAGCAGTACTTC
CSVGSFSYEQYF
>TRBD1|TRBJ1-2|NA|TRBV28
TGTGCCAGCAGTTTCGCCGACAGGGGCCAATATGGCTACACCTTC
CASSFADRGQYGYTF
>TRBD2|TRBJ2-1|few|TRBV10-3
TGTGCCATCAGGGCGGGAGGGCCTCAGACAAACAATGAGCAGTTCTTC
CAIRAGGPQTNNEQFF
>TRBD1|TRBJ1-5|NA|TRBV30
TGTGCCTGGGAGGGACAGTCAAGCAATCAGCCCCAGCATTTT
CAWEGQSSNQPQHF
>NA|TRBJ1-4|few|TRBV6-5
TGTGCCAGCAGTTCGACTGGGGCTGAGGGAAAACTGTTTTTT
CASSSTGAEGKLFF
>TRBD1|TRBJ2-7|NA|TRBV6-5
TGTGCCAGCAGTTACTCCCGATTCCGTCAGGGACAGAACTCCTACGAGCAGTACTTC
CASSYSRFRQGQNSYEQYF
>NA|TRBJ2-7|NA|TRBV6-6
TGTGCCAGCATGAGGGGGACCTACGAGCAGTACTTC
CASMRGTYEQYF
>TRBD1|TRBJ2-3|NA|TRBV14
TGTGCCAGCAGCCAGGACAGGGTTTCAGATACGCAGTATTTT
CASSQDRVSDTQYF
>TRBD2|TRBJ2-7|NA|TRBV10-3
TGTGCCATCAACCCCGCGGGGGGGGTTAACGAGCAGTACTTC
CAINPAGGVNEQYF
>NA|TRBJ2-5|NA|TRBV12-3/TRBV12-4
TGTGCCAGCAGTTTCGTGAGGTTCGAGACCCAGTACTTC
CASSFVRFETQYF
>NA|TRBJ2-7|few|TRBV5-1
TGCGCCAGCAGCCGGACAGCAGAGGGGGCCTACGAGCAGTACTTC
CASSRTAEGAYEQYF
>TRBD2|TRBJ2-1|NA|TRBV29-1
TGCAGCGTTAGGGACTATCTCTCCTACAATGAGCAGTTCTTC
CSVRDYLSYNEQFF
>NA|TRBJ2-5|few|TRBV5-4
TGTGCCAGCAGCTTGGAGAGGGTTGGGGAGACCCAGTACTTC
CASSLERVGETQYF